A selection of T cell receptor beta chains follows, all from one sample in a study of CD8+CD57+ T cells in acquired aplastic anemia. TCRdb ran MiXCR on the reads and lists one entry per CDR3 protein. The sample lists some 220,000 distinct CDR3 sequences; around 32% were seen once. The specimen sequenced was sorted CD4+, CD8+, or CD8+CD57+ T cells (not recorded which) from PBMCs. These receptors were taken from a human donor in good health, serving as a control. Each CDR3 is given with its conserved first and last residue. D genes are given only for firm matches. Part of the rows lack a size; the others show once, few, many or a class for expanded clones.

TRBD1	TRBV11-2	TRBJ2-3	NA	CASSLDRDRGYTQYF	TGTGCCAGCAGCTTAGATCGGGACAGGGGATATACGCAGTATTTT
TRBD1	TRBV5-1	TRBJ2-5	many	CASSLGQQETQYF	TGTGCCAGCAGCTTGGGACAGCAAGAGACCCAGTACTTC
TRBD2	TRBV20-1	TRBJ2-5	many	CSAERDTQQETQYF	TGCAGTGCTGAGCGGGATACACAGCAAGAGACCCAGTACTTC
NA	TRBV10-3	TRBJ2-5	NA	CASSYLTPGGGPHETQYF	TGTGCCAGCAGTTACCTTACGCCTGGTGGAGGGCCTCACGAGACCCAGTACTTC
TRBD2	TRBV10-3	TRBJ2-7	NA	CAISILAGGTYEQYF	TGTGCCATCAGTATACTAGCGGGCGGTACCTACGAGCAGTACTTC
NA	TRBV25-1	TRBJ2-5	NA	CASSDIGRAGSLETQYF	TGTGCCAGCAGTGACATCGGGCGGGCGGGGTCGTTAGAGACCCAGTACTTC
NA	TRBV5-1	TRBJ1-6	NA	CASKDGENSPLHF	TGCGCCAGCAAGGACGGGGAGAATTCACCCCTCCACTTT
NA	TRBV2	TRBJ2-7	few	CASSEGAGSYEQYF	TGTGCCAGCAGTGAAGGGGCAGGGTCCTACGAGCAGTACTTC
TRBD2	TRBV11-1	TRBJ2-1	few	CASRGSRGARNEQFF	TGTGCCAGCAGGGGGTCGCGGGGGGCTCGCAATGAGCAGTTCTTC
NA	TRBV10-3	TRBJ1-1	many	CAIRENTEAFF	TGTGCCATAAGGGAGAACACTGAAGCTTTCTTT
NA	TRBV19	TRBJ2-7	many	CASKGWGRSEQYF	TGTGCCAGTAAGGGTTGGGGGCGCAGCGAGCAGTACTTC
NA	TRBV20-1	TRBJ2-7	NA	CSAMDLRGYEQYF	TGCAGTGCTATGGACCTCCGGGGCTACGAGCAGTACTTC
NA	TRBV6-4	TRBJ2-2	NA	CASSPGWGTGELFF	TGTGCCAGCAGCCCAGGGTGGGGCACCGGGGAGCTGTTTTTT
TRBD1	TRBV9	TRBJ1-5	many	CASSGAGGQPFDQPQHF	TGTGCCAGCAGCGGCGCTGGGGGACAGCCTTTCGATCAGCCCCAGCATTTT
NA	TRBV20-1	TRBJ1-1	many	CSTTEGTMNTEAFF	TGCAGTACGACGGAGGGGACCATGAACACTGAAGCTTTCTTT
NA	TRBV5-1	TRBJ1-2	few	CASSLGGSNSVPNYGYTF	TGCGCCAGCAGCTTGGGGGGGTCGAACTCGGTCCCTAACTATGGCTACACCTTC
TRBD2	TRBV7-6	TRBJ2-1	NA	CASSSAGHEQFF	TGTGCCAGCAGCTCAGCGGGGCATGAGCAGTTCTTC
TRBD2	TRBV10-3	TRBJ2-5	NA	CAISDGPTSGWGRETQYF	TGTGCCATCAGTGATGGCCCGACTAGCGGGTGGGGACGAGAGACCCAGTACTTC
NA	TRBV29-1	TRBJ1-5	many	CSVLGEGNQPQHF	TGCAGCGTCCTCGGGGAGGGCAATCAGCCCCAGCATTTT
NA	TRBV10-3	TRBJ2-3	many	CAISNTDTQYF	TGTGCCATCAGTAACACAGATACGCAGTATTTT
NA	TRBV2	TRBJ1-4	NA	CASSDDRNTEELFF	TGTGCCAGCAGTGATGATAGAAACACTGAAGAACTGTTTTTT
NA	TRBV6-1	TRBJ2-2	few	CASSGWTYTGELFF	TGTGCCAGCAGTGGATGGACATACACCGGGGAGCTGTTTTTT
NA	TRBV19	TRBJ1-1	NA	CASSPSQAWVSEAFF	TGTGCCAGCAGCCCCTCCCAGGCCTGGGTTTCTGAAGCTTTCTTT
NA	TRBV24-1	TRBJ2-7	few	CAWSADRYYEQYF	TGTGCCTGGAGTGCCGACAGATACTACGAGCAGTACTTC
NA	TRBV20-1	TRBJ1-4	NA	CSASGIATNEKLFF	TGCAGTGCTAGCGGAATAGCAACTAATGAAAAACTGTTTTTT
TRBD2	TRBV11-1	TRBJ2-3	NA	CASSLVAGGKDTQYF	TGTGCCAGCAGCTTAGTGGCGGGGGGCAAAGATACGCAGTATTTT
TRBD1	TRBV27	TRBJ2-7	many	CASSLRQGREQYF	TGTGCCAGCAGTTTACGACAGGGAAGAGAGCAGTACTTC
TRBD1	TRBV2	TRBJ1-2	NA	CASRTGGNGYTF	TGTGCCAGCAGAACAGGGGGCAATGGCTACACCTTC
TRBD1	TRBV5-1	TRBJ2-7	NA	CASSLGGQGVYEQYF	TGCGCCAGCAGCCTGGGGGGACAGGGAGTATACGAGCAGTACTTC
TRBD1	TRBV2	TRBJ1-1	many	CASSGTGRATEAFF	TGTGCCAGCAGTGGGACAGGGAGGGCCACTGAAGCTTTCTTT
TRBD1	TRBV4-1	TRBJ1-1	few	CASSQADRRGTEAFF	TGCGCCAGCAGCCAAGCGGACAGGCGCGGAACTGAAGCTTTCTTT
NA	TRBV10-2	TRBJ2-3	NA	CASSEFVGNTDTQYF	TGCGCCAGCAGTGAGTTTGTGGGAAACACAGATACGCAGTATTTT
NA	TRBV10-2	TRBJ2-7	once	CASGEQTYEQYF	TGCGCCAGCGGTGAACAGACTTACGAGCAGTACTTC
NA	TRBV6-1	TRBJ1-3	NA	CASSEVQGYAGNTIYF	TGTGCCAGCAGTGAAGTTCAGGGTTACGCTGGAAACACCATATATTTT
TRBD1	TRBV29-1	TRBJ1-1	NA	CSVGRDRVTEAFF	TGCAGCGTTGGTCGGGACAGGGTCACTGAAGCTTTCTTT
TRBD1	TRBV19	TRBJ2-1	many	CASSTLGQGSLNEQFF	TGTGCCAGTAGTACCCTCGGACAGGGGTCGCTCAATGAGCAGTTCTTC
TRBD1	TRBV5-6	TRBJ2-3	NA	CASSPALTGDSPTDTQYF	TGTGCCAGCAGCCCGGCTCTGACAGGGGACAGCCCCACAGATACGCAGTATTTT
NA	TRBV6-2/TRBV6-3	TRBJ2-7	many	CASRDSLTYEQYF	TGTGCCAGCAGGGACTCCCTCACCTACGAGCAGTACTTC
NA	TRBV12-5	TRBJ2-6	many	CASGLGGANVLTF	TGTGCTAGTGGTTTAGGGGGGGCCAACGTCCTGACTTTC
NA	TRBV5-1	TRBJ2-2	NA	CASSLAGTGELFF	TGCGCCAGCAGCTTGGCCGGGACCGGGGAGCTGTTTTTT
NA	TRBV2	TRBJ1-2	medium-sized	CASVGGSNYGYTF	TGTGCCAGCGTTGGGGGCAGTAACTATGGCTACACCTTC
TRBD2	TRBV20-1	TRBJ2-3	many	CSASLAGATDTQYF	TGCAGTGCTAGCCTAGCGGGAGCGACAGATACGCAGTATTTT
TRBD2	TRBV20-1	TRBJ2-3	many	CSAGGGGTSSTDTQYF	TGCAGTGCTGGGGGCGGGGGGACCTCTAGCACAGATACGCAGTATTTT
NA	TRBV4-1	TRBJ2-1	few	CASSQVGSSRNEQFF	TGCGCCAGCAGCCAAGTAGGCTCCTCTCGCAATGAGCAGTTCTTC
TRBD1	TRBV11-2	TRBJ1-4	NA	CASSIWTGLYEKLFF	TGTGCCAGCAGCATCTGGACAGGGTTATACGAAAAACTGTTTTTT
NA	TRBV5-1	TRBJ1-2	many	CASSSDASPINYGYTF	TGCGCCAGCAGCTCTGACGCCAGTCCCATTAACTATGGCTACACCTTC
NA	TRBV4-2	TRBJ2-3	NA	CASSPASTDTQYF	TGTGCCAGCAGCCCTGCTAGCACAGATACGCAGTATTTT
NA	TRBV25-1	TRBJ2-3	NA	CATRGDTQYF	TGTGCCACAAGGGGGGATACGCAGTATTTT
TRBD2	TRBV2	TRBJ2-1	many	CASRGYRTSGIEQFF	TGTGCCAGCAGGGGATATAGGACTAGCGGGATAGAGCAGTTCTTC
NA	TRBV7-3	TRBJ1-3	many	CASNDRYGNTIYF	TGTGCCAGCAACGACAGGTATGGAAACACCATATATTTT
NA	TRBV6-2/TRBV6-3	TRBJ2-7	NA	CASSSYRTSYEQYF	TGTGCCAGCAGTTCATACCGGACTTCCTACGAGCAGTACTTC
TRBD2	TRBV11-2	TRBJ2-1	NA	CVSSLNGLAGTEQFF	TGTGTCAGCAGCTTAAACGGACTAGCGGGGACTGAGCAGTTCTTC
TRBD1	TRBV15	TRBJ1-1	many	CATSRVQGAGAFF	TGTGCCACCAGCAGAGTACAGGGGGCTGGGGCTTTCTTT